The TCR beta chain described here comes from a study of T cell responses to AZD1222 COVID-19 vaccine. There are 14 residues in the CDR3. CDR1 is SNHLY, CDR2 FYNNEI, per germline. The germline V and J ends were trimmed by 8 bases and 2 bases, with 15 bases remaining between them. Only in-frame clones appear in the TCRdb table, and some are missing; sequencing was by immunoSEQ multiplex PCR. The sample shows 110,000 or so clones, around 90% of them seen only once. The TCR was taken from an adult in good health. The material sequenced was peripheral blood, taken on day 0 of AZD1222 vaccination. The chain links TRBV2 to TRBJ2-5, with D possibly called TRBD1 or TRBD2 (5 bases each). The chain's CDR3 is CASLLGDHQETQYF. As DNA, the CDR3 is TGTGCCAGCCTACTAGGGGACCATCAAGAGACCCAGTACTTC.